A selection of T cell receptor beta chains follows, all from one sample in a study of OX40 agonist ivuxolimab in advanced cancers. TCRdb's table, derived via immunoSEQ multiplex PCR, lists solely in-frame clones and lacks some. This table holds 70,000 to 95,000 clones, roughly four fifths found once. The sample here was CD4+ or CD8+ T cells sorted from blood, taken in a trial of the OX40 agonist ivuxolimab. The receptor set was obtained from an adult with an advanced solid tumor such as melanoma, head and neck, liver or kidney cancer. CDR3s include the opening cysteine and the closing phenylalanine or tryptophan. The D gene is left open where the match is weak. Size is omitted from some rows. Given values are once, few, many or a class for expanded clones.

TGTGCCAGCAGCTTAGGGGAGACAGTTCGGTGGGAGACCCAGTACTTC | CASSLGETVRWETQYF | TRBJ2-5 | NA | NA | TRBV7-2
TGTGCCAGCAGTTTATTCCGGGGGGGCCGCAGTGAGCAGTTCTTC | CASSLFRGGRSEQFF | TRBJ2-1 | NA | TRBD2 | TRBV28
TGTGCCAGCAGCTTAGATGGCGGGAGATATGACAATGAGCAGTTCTTC | CASSLDGGRYDNEQFF | TRBJ2-1 | few | TRBD2 | TRBV11-3
TGTGCCAGCAGCTCCTATTACTCGCTCTCTGGGGCCAACGTCCTGACTTTC | CASSSYYSLSGANVLTF | TRBJ2-6 | NA | NA | TRBV7-9
TGTGCCAGCTCACCAGGACCGTGGGAGACCCAGTACTTC | CASSPGPWETQYF | TRBJ2-5 | NA | NA | TRBV18
TGCAGCGGCCGAGCGGGGGGGCGAGAGACCCAGTACTTC | CSGRAGGRETQYF | TRBJ2-5 | NA | TRBD2 | TRBV29-1
TGTGCCAGCAGCGGGGGGCCGGTTTACAATGAGCAGTTCTTC | CASSGGPVYNEQFF | TRBJ2-1 | once | NA | TRBV28
TGTGCCAGCAGCGTGGACATATCCTACGAGCAGTACTTC | CASSVDISYEQYF | TRBJ2-7 | NA | NA | TRBV7-2
TGCGCCAGCAGCCAAGGGAGGGCCAGGGTGAGTAGCACTGAAGCTTTCTTT | CASSQGRARVSSTEAFF | TRBJ1-1 | NA | NA | TRBV4-1
TGTGCCAGCAGCCCCGGGACTAGCGGGGGGGCGAAAGAGACCCAGTACTTC | CASSPGTSGGAKETQYF | TRBJ2-5 | NA | TRBD2 | TRBV7-9
TGTGCCAGCAGGCAGCCGGGGAACGAGCAGTACTTC | CASRQPGNEQYF | TRBJ2-7 | few | NA | TRBV5-4
TGTGCCAGCAGTTATGGGGCTAGTTTGGAGACCCAGTACTTC | CASSYGASLETQYF | TRBJ2-5 | NA | NA | TRBV6-5
TGTGCCAGCAGCGAGGGGTTAGCTAACTATGGCTACACCTTC | CASSEGLANYGYTF | TRBJ1-2 | NA | NA | TRBV5-4
TGTGCCAGTAGTATAGGGACCAGCTCTGGAAACACCATATATTTT | CASSIGTSSGNTIYF | TRBJ1-3 | NA | NA | TRBV19
TGTGCCAGCAGCTTATTTGAGAGGGAGACCCAGTACTTC | CASSLFERETQYF | TRBJ2-5 | NA | NA | TRBV7-2
TGTGCCAGCCCAAACGAGAATCAAGAGACCCAGTACTTC | CASPNENQETQYF | TRBJ2-5 | once | NA | TRBV2
TGTGCCAGCAGGATGGACAGCTTCAATCAGCCCCAGCATTTT | CASRMDSFNQPQHF | TRBJ1-5 | NA | NA | TRBV2
TGTGCCAGCAGTTTGACCCCGGGAGTGGGAGAAAAACTGTTTTTT | CASSLTPGVGEKLFF | TRBJ1-4 | NA | NA | TRBV27
TGCGCCAGCCTACGCACCGGGACCCAAGGAAACACCATATATTTT | CASLRTGTQGNTIYF | TRBJ1-3 | NA | NA | TRBV19
TGTGCCAGCAGTTCCACCGGGATTAACGAGGCGGGTTCACCCCTCCACTTT | CASSSTGINEAGSPLHF | TRBJ1-6 | few | NA | TRBV28
TGTGCCAGCATCCTCCCGGGCGGACAGGGAGAGGAGACCCAGTACTTC | CASILPGGQGEETQYF | TRBJ2-5 | NA | TRBD1 | TRBV7-8
TGTGCCAGCAGCAAACGGGGGACAGGGGGCATGACAGAGACCCAGTACTTC | CASSKRGTGGMTETQYF | TRBJ2-5 | NA | NA | TRBV21-1
TGTGCCAGCAGTTGGACAGGGGGCCGAGAAAAACTGTTTTTT | CASSWTGGREKLFF | TRBJ1-4 | NA | TRBD1 | TRBV28
TGCAGTGCTACTAGGGATGAAAAACTGTTTTTT | CSATRDEKLFF | TRBJ1-4 | NA | NA | TRBV20-1
TGTGCCAGTAGTATCTATGGGCTCGACACTGAAGCTTTCTTT | CASSIYGLDTEAFF | TRBJ1-1 | NA | NA | TRBV19
TGTGCCAGCAGCCAAGTAGGGGACAGCCATGTGGGCGAGCAGTACTTC | CASSQVGDSHVGEQYF | TRBJ2-7 | NA | TRBD1 | TRBV4-2
TGTGCCAGCAGCGTAGCTACGGACTACGAGCAGTACTTC | CASSVATDYEQYF | TRBJ2-7 | few | NA | TRBV9
TGTGCCAGCAGCTCCCACGGCAGGCGGGAGACCCAGTACTTC | CASSSHGRRETQYF | TRBJ2-5 | once | NA | TRBV11-2
TGTGCCAGCAGCGTAACTCCCTCGGGAGATACGCAGTATTTT | CASSVTPSGDTQYF | TRBJ2-3 | NA | NA | TRBV9
TGCGCCAGCAGCCAAAGTGGAGGGACAGAGGCCTACAATGAGCAGTTCTTC | CASSQSGGTEAYNEQFF | TRBJ2-1 | NA | NA | TRBV4-3
TGTGCCAGCGCGGCGGGCGTGCAAGAGACCCAGTACTTC | CASAAGVQETQYF | TRBJ2-5 | NA | NA | TRBV2
TGTGCCAGCCACACAGGACAGTATAATTCACCCCTCCACTTT | CASHTGQYNSPLHF | TRBJ1-6 | NA | NA | TRBV9
TGTGCCAGCAGTCGACTAGCGGCGAACACCGGGGAGCTGTTTTTT | CASSRLAANTGELFF | TRBJ2-2 | NA | TRBD2 | TRBV28
TGCGCCAGCAGCGCGAGACAGGGGGCGGACAACACTGAAGCTTTCTTT | CASSARQGADNTEAFF | TRBJ1-1 | NA | TRBD1 | TRBV5-1
TGTGCCTGGAGTGAGGGCAATCAGCCCCAGCATTTT | CAWSEGNQPQHF | TRBJ1-5 | NA | NA | TRBV30
TGTGCCAGCACCCCGGGACAGGGTAGGGCCCCTGGAAACACCATATATTTT | CASTPGQGRAPGNTIYF | TRBJ1-3 | NA | TRBD1 | TRBV5-5
TGTGCCAGCAGTTCCCCTCGGGACAGGGAAGACACCATATATTTT | CASSSPRDREDTIYF | TRBJ1-3 | NA | TRBD1 | TRBV28
TGTGCCAGCAGGCCGACAGGGTTAGGTGGCTACACCTTC | CASRPTGLGGYTF | TRBJ1-2 | NA | TRBD1 | TRBV2
TGTGCCAGCAGCTTAGGAGGTGGGGGGGCGTCTGAGACCCAGTACTTC | CASSLGGGGASETQYF | TRBJ2-5 | NA | NA | TRBV7-6
TGCGCCAGCAGTCGAGGGCCCGCCGGAGACACTGAAGCTTTCTTT | CASSRGPAGDTEAFF | TRBJ1-1 | NA | NA | TRBV4-1
TGTGTCAGCTCACCAGGACCCCTCTCCTACGAGCAGTACTTC | CVSSPGPLSYEQYF | TRBJ2-7 | NA | NA | TRBV18
TGTGCCAGCAGCCCCCCCGGGCCTCCACCCCTCCACTTT | CASSPPGPPPLHF | TRBJ1-6 | NA | NA | TRBV11-2
TGTGCCAGCAGCTTAGATGCGGGACTAGCGGGGGAGTCGGATACGCAGTATTTT | CASSLDAGLAGESDTQYF | TRBJ2-3 | NA | TRBD2 | TRBV11-2
TGTGCCAGCAGCTTAACCGGCCAGCAAAATCAGCCCCAGCATTTT | CASSLTGQQNQPQHF | TRBJ1-5 | NA | NA | TRBV7-2
TGCAGCCTCCGTAGGGGGGCGAGCTCCTACAATGAGCAGTTCTTC | CSLRRGASSYNEQFF | TRBJ2-1 | once | NA | TRBV29-1
TGCGCCAGCAGCCCTGGGGGGCCCGGAAATGAGCAGTTCTTC | CASSPGGPGNEQFF | TRBJ2-1 | NA | NA | TRBV5-1
TGTGCCAGCAGTTACCCCGGGGGGCAAGAGACCCAGTACTTC | CASSYPGGQETQYF | TRBJ2-5 | once | TRBD2 | TRBV28
TGTGCCAGCAGAGCAGCGACAGAACTTAACTATGGCTACACCTTC | CASRAATELNYGYTF | TRBJ1-2 | NA | NA | TRBV28
TGTGCCAGCAGTTTAGTTTATAACCCGGTCGAGCAGTACTTC | CASSLVYNPVEQYF | TRBJ2-7 | NA | NA | TRBV28
TGTGCCAGCAGCTTAAGAAGGGGGTTGCGAGAGACCCAGTACTTC | CASSLRRGLRETQYF | TRBJ2-5 | NA | NA | TRBV7-2
TGTGCCAGCGGACAGGGGATCAACACTGAAGCTTTCTTT | CASGQGINTEAFF | TRBJ1-1 | NA | TRBD1 | TRBV9